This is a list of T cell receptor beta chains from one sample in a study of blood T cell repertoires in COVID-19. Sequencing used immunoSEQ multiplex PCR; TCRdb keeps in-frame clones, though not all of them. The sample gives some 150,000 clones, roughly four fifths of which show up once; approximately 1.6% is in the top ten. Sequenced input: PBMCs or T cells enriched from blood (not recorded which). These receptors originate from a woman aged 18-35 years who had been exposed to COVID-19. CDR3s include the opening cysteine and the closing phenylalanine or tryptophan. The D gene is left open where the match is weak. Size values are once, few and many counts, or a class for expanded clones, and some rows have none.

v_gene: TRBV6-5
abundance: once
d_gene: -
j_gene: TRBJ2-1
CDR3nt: TGTGCCAGCAGTTACTCGGGCAGGGGTAATGAGCAGTTCTTC
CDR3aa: CASSYSGRGNEQFF

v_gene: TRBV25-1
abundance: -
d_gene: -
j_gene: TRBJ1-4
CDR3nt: TGTGCCAGCGGAGCAGGGCACTATGAAAAACTGTTTTTT
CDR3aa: CASGAGHYEKLFF

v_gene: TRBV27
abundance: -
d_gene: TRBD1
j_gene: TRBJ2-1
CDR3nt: TGTGCCACCCAACCCCGACAGGGCGGCGTGTCGAATGAGCAGTTCTTC
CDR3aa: CATQPRQGGVSNEQFF

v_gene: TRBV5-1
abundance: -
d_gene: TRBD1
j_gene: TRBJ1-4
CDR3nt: TGCGCCAGCAGCTTCGGACAGGGCCGGGAAAAACTGTTTTTT
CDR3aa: CASSFGQGREKLFF

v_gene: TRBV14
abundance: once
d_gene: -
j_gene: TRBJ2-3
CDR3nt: TGTGCCAGCAGCCAAGATATAACAGATACGCAGTATTTT
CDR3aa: CASSQDITDTQYF

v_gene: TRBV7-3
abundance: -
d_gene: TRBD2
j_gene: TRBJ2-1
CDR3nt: TGTGCCAGCAGCTTAGTAGCTGGGGGAGGGGTCAATGAGCAGTTCTTC
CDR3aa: CASSLVAGGGVNEQFF

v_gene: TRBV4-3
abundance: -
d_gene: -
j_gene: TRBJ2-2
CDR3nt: TGCGCCAGCAGCCCCTCTGCCGGGGAGCTGTTTTTT
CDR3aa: CASSPSAGELFF

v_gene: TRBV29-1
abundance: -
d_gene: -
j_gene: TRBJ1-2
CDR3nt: TGCAGCGTTGAAGAGTTCAGGGAGGATTTTGATGGCTACACCTTC
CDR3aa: CSVEEFREDFDGYTF

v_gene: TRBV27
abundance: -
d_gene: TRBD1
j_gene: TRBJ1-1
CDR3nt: TGTGCCAGCAGTTTAACTTATACAGGGGCCACTGAAGCTTTCTTT
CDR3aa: CASSLTYTGATEAFF

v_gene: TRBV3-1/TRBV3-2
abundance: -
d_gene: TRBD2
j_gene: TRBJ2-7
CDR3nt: TGTGCCAGCAGCCAAGATTTGGTAGCTAGCGGCTTCTACGAGCAGTACTTC
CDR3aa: CASSQDLVASGFYEQYF

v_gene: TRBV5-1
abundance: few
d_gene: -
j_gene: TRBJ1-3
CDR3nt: TGCGCCAGCAGCTCCCTAGGTGCGGAGGACACCATATATTTT
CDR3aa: CASSSLGAEDTIYF

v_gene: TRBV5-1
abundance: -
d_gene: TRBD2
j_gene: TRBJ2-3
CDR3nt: TGCGCCAGCAGATCGGGACTAGCGGGCCGGGATACGCAGTATTTT
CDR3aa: CASRSGLAGRDTQYF

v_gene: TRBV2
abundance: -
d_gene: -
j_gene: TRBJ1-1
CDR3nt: TGTGCCAGCAGCCGAAGGGGCTTGAACACTGAAGCTTTCTTT
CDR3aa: CASSRRGLNTEAFF

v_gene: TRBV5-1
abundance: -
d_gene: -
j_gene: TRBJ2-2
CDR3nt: TGCGCCAGCAGCTTGGGCCGGGGAGATAACACCGGGGAGCTGTTTTTT
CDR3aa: CASSLGRGDNTGELFF

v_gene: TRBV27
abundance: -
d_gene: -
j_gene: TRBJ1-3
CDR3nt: TGTGCCAGCGGGGACGGGAGCTCTGGAAACACCATATATTTT
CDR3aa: CASGDGSSGNTIYF

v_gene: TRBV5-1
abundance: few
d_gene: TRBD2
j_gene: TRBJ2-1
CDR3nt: TGCGCCAGCAGCTTCGCTAGCGGGAGCCCCTACAATGAGCAGTTCTTC
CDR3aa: CASSFASGSPYNEQFF